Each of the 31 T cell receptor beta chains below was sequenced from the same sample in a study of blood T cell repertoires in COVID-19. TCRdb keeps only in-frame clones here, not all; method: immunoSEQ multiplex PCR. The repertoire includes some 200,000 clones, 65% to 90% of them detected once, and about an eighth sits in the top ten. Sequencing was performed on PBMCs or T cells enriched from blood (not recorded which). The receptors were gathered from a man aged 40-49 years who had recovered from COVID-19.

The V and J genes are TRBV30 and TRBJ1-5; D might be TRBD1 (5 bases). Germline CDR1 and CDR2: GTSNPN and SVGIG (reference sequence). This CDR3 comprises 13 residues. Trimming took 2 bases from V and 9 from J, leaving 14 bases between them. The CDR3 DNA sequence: TGTGCCTGGAGTAAAGGGGAAGGGTGGCCCCAGCATTTT. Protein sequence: CAWSKGEGWPQHF.

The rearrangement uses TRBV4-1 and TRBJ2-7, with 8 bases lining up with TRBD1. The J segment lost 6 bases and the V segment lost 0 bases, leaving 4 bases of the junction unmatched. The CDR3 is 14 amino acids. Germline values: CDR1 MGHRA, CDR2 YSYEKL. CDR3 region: CASSQDRQGIEQYV. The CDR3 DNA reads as TGCGCCAGCAGCCAAGATAGACAGGGGATCGAGCAGTACGTC.

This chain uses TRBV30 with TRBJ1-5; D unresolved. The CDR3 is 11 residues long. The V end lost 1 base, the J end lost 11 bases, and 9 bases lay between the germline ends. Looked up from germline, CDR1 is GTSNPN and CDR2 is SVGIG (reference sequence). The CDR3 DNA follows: TGTGCCTGGAGTGCCGCCGGGACCCAGCATTTT. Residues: CAWSAAGTQHF.

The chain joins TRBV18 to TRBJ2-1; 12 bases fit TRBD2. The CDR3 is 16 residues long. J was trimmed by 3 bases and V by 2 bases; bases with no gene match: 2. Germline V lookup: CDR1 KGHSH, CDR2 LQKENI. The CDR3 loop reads CASSPWTSGVYNEQFF. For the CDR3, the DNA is TGTGCCAGCTCACCATGGACTAGCGGGGTCTACAATGAGCAGTTCTTC.

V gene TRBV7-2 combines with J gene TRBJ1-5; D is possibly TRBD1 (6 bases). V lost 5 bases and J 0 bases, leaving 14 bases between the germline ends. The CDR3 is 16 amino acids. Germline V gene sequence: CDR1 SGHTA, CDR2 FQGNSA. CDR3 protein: CASSLEGTYSNQPQHF. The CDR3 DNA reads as TGTGCCAGCAGCCTCGAGGGGACATATAGCAATCAGCCCCAGCATTTT.

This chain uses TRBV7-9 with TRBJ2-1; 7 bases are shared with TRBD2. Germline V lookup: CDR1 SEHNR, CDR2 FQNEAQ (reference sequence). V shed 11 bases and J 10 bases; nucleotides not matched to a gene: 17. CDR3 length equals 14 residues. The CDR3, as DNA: TGTGCCCTCGGGGGGAGTCCACTAGCGTACGAGCAGTTCTTC. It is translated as CALGGSPLAYEQFF.

CDR3 amino acids: CAIKSITVNTEAFF. The CDR3 nucleotides are TGTGCCATCAAAAGCATCACTGTGAACACTGAAGCTTTCTTT. This chain connects TRBV10-3 to TRBJ1-1; no clear D. The CDR3 covers 14 residues. Per the germline V gene, CDR1 is ENHRY and CDR2 is SYGVKD. V dropped 7 bases and J dropped 0 bases, with 12 bases sitting between them.

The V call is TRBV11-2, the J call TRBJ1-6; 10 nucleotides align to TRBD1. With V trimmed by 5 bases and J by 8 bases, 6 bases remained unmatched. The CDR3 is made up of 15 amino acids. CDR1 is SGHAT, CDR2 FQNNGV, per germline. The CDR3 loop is CASSLRDRGDSPLHF. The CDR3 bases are TGTGCCAGCAGCCTCCGGGACAGGGGCGATTCACCCCTCCACTTT.

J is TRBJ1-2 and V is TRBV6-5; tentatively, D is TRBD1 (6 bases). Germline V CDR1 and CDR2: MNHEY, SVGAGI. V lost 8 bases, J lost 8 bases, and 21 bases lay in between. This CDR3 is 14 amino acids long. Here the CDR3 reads CASLIERGKGGYTF. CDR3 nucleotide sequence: TGTGCCAGCCTCATTGAAAGGGGGAAGGGGGGCTACACCTTC.

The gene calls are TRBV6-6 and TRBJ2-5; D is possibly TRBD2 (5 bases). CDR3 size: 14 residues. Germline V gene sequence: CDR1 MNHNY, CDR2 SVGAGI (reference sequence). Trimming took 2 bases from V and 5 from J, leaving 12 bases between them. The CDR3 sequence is CASSYDNPGETQYF. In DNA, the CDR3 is TGTGCCAGCAGTTACGACAACCCGGGGGAGACCCAGTACTTC.

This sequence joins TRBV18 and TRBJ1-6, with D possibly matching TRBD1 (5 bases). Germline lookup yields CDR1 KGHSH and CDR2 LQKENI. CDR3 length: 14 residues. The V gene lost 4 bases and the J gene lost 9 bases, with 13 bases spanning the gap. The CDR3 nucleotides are TGTGCCAGCTCACAGGACTCCGGGGGTTCACCCCTCCACTTT. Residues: CASSQDSGGSPLHF.

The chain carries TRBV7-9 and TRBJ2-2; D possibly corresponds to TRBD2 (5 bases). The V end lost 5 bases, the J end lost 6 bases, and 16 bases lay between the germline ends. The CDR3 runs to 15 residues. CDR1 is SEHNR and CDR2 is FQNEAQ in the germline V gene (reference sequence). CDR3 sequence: CASSLSPRAAGELFF. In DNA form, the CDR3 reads TGTGCCAGCAGCCTATCCCCGCGGGCAGCCGGGGAGCTGTTTTTT.

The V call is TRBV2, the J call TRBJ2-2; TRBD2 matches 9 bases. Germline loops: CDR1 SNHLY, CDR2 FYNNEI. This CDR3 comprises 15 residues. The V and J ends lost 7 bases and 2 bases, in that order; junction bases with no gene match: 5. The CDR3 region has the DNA TGTGCCAGCACCGGGACTAGCTTAAACACCGGGGAGCTGTTTTTT. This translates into CASTGTSLNTGELFF.

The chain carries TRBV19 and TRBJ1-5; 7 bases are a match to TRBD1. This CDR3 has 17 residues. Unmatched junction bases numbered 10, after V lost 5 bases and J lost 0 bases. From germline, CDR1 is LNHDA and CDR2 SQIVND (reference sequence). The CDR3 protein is CASSSTGTAYSNQPQHF. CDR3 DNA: TGTGCCAGTAGTTCAACCGGGACAGCTTATAGCAATCAGCCCCAGCATTTT. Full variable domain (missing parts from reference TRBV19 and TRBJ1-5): DGGITQSPKYLFRKEGQNVTLSCEQNLNHDAMYWYRQDPGQGLRLIYYSQIVNDFQKGDIAEGYSVSREKKESFPLTVTSAQKNPTAFYLCASSSTGTAYSNQPQHFGDGTRLSIL.

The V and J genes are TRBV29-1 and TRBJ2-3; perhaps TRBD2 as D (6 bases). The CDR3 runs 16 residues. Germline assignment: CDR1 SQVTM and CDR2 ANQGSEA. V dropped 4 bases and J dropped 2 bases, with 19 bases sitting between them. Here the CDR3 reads CSVGGGGTRITDTQYF. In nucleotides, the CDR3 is TGCAGCGTTGGTGGTGGCGGGACTCGGATCACAGATACGCAGTATTTT.

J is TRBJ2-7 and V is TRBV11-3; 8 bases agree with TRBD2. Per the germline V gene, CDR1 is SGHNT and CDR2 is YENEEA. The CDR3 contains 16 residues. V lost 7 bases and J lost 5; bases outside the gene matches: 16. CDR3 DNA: TGTGCCAGCACCGTACAGACTAGCGAAAAAACCCACGAGCAGTACGTC. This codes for CASTVQTSEKTHEQYV.

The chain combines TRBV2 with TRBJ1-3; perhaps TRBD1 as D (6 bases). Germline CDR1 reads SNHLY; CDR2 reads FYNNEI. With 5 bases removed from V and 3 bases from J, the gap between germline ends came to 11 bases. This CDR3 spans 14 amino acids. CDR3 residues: CASSLGQIGNTIYF. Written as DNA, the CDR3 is TGTGCCAGCAGTCTGGGACAAATTGGAAACACCATATATTTT. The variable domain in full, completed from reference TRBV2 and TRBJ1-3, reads EPEVTQTPSHQVTQMGQEVILRCVPISNHLYFYWYRQILGQKVEFLVSFYNNEISEKSEIFDDQFSVERPDGSNFTLKIRSTKLEDSAMYFCASSLGQIGNTIYFGEGSWLTVV.

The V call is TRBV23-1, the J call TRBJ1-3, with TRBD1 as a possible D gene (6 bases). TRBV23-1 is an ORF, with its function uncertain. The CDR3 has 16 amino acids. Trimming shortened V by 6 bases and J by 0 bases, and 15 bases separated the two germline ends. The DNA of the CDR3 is TGCGCCAGCAGATCCCCCCTACAGGGCTCTGGAAACACCATATATTTT. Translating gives CASRSPLQGSGNTIYF.

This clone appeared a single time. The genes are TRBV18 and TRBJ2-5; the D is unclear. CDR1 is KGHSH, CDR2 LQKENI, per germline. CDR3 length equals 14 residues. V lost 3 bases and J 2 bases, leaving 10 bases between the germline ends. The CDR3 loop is CASSPKSTQETQYF. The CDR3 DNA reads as TGTGCCAGCTCACCTAAGTCAACTCAAGAGACCCAGTACTTC.

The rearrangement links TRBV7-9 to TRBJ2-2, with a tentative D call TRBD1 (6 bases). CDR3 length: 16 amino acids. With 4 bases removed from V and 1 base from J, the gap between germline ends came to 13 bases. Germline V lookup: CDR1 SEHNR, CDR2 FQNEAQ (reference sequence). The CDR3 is CASSSGPDRNTGELFF. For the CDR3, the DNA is TGTGCCAGCAGCTCCGGTCCGGACAGGAACACCGGGGAGCTGTTTTTT.

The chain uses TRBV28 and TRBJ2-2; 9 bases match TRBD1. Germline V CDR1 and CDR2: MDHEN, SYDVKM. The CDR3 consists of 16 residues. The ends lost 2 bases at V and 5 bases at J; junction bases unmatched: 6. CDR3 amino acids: CASSLRDRGGTGELFF. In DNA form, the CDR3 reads TGTGCCAGCAGTTTACGTGACAGGGGGGGAACCGGGGAGCTGTTTTTT.

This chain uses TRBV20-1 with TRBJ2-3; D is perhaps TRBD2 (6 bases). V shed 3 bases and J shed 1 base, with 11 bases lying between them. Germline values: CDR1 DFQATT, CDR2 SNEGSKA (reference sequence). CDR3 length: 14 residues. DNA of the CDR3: TGCAGTGCTAGTCGGGGGAGCGGCACAGATACGCAGTATTTT. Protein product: CSASRGSGTDTQYF.

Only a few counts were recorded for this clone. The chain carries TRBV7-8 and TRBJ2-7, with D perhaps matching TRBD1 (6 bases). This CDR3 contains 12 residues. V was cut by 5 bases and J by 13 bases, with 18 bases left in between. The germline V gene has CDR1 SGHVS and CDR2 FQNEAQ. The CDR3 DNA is TGTGCCAGCAGCCCAAGGACAGCGTCGGTATACTTC. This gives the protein CASSPRTASVYF.

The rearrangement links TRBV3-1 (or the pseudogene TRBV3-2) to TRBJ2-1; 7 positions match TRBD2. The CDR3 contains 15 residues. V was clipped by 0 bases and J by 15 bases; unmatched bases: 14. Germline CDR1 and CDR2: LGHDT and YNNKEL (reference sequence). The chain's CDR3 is CASSQENRIAGVRFF. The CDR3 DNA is TGTGCCAGCAGCCAAGAAAACAGAATAGCGGGTGTTCGGTTCTTC.

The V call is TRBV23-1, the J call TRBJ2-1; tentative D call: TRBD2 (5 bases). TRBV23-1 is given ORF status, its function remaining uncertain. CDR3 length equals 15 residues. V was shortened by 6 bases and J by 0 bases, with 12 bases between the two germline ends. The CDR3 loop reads CASSLGLISYNEQFF. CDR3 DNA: TGCGCCAGCAGCCTTGGACTTATCTCCTACAATGAGCAGTTCTTC.

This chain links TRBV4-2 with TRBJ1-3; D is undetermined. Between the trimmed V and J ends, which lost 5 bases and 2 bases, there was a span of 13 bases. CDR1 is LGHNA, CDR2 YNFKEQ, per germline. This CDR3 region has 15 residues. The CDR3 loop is CASSLKEGPGNTIYF. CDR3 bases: TGTGCCAGCAGCTTGAAAGAGGGCCCTGGAAACACCATATATTTT.

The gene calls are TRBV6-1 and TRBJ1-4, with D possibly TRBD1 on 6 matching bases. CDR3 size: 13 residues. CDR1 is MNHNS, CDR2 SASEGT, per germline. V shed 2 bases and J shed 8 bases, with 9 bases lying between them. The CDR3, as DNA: TGTGCCAGCAGTGAATTTGGGACAGAAAAACTGTTTTTT. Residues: CASSEFGTEKLFF.

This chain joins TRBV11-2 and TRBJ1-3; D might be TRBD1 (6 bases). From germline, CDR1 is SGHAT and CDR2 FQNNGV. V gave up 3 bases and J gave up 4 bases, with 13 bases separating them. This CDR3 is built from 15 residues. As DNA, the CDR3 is TGTGCCAGCAGCTTCCTGGGGGCGGTGGGAAACACCATATATTTT. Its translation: CASSFLGAVGNTIYF. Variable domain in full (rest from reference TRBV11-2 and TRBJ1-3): EAGVAQSPRYKIIEKRQSVAFWCNPISGHATLYWYQQILGQGPKLLIQFQNNGVVDDSQLPKDRFSAERLKGVDSTLKIQPAKLEDSAVYLCASSFLGAVGNTIYFGEGSWLTVV.

In DNA, the CDR3 is TGTGCCAGCAGTGACATCGGGGAGGCGGAAAAACTGTTTTTT. Encoded protein: CASSDIGEAEKLFF. The rearrangement links TRBV6-2 or TRBV6-3 to TRBJ1-4; no clear D gene. V dropped 5 bases and J dropped 8 bases, with 15 bases sitting between them. CDR1 is MNHEY and CDR2 is SVGEGT in the germline V gene. This CDR3 has 14 residues.

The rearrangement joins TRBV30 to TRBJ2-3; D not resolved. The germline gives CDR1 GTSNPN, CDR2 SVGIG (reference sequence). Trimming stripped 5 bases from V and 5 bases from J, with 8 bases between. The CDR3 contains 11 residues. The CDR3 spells CAWGTGDTQYF. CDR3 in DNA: TGTGCCTGGGGTACTGGAGATACGCAGTATTTT.

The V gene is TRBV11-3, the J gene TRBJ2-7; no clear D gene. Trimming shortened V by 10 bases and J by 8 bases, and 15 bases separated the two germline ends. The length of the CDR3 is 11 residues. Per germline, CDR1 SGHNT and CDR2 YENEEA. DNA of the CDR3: TGTGCCAACCCTTCAGGTCGACAGCAGTACGTC. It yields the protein CANPSGRQQYV.